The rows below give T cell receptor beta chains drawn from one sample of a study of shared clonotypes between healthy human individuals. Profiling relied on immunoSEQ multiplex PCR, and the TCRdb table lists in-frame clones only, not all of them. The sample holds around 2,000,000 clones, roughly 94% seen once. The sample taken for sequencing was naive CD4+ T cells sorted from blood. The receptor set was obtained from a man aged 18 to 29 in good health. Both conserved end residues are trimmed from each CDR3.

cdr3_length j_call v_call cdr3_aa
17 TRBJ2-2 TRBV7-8 ASSLGFALAGPNDGELF
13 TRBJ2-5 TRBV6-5 ASRGTSGRKETQY
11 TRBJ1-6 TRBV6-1 ASSAFGNSPLH
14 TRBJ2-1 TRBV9 ASTNKLGLVDNEQF
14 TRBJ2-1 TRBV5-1 ASSLVGDSSYNEQF
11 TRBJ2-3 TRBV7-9 ASTRLDPPSGY
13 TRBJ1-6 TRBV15 ATSRVSRGNSPLH
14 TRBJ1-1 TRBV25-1 ASRLPTQSMNTEAF
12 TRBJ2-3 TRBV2 ASRGTGTPDTQY
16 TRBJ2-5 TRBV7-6 ASSLVGRTGGIRETQY
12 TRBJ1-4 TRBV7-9 ASSYGGSSEKLF
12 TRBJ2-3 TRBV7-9 ASSPGTSLDTQY
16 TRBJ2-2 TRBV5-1 ASSQGEGKHLGTGELF
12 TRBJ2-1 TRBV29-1 SATRTGSYNEQF
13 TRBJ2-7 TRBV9 ASSESGRTNYEQY
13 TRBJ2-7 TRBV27 ASRLRTSGTYEQY
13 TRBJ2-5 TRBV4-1 ASSHPQDWQETQY
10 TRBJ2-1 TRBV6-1 ASSQVSDEQF
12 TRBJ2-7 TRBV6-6 ASSFKQGAYEQY
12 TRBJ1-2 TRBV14 ASSQDDRAQGYT
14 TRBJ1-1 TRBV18 ASSQTGQGTNTEAF
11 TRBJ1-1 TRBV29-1 SVQGLQNTEAF
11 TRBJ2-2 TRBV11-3 ASTDPNTGELF
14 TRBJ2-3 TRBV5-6 ASSFVGKRGTDTQY
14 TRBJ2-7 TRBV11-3 ASSGLMRRRNYEQY
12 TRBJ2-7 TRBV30 AWSADLAGGEQY
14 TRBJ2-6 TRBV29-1 SGGPGGQSGANVLT
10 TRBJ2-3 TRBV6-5 ASSAPPDTQY
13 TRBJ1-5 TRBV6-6 ASSYSLGVNQPQH
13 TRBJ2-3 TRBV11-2 ASSPSGILGDTQY
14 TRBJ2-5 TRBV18 ASSPIGGSIQETQY
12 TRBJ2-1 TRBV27 ASRAGDVNNEQF
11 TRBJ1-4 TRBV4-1 ASSQAALEKLF
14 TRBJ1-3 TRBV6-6 ASSATGGFAGNTIY
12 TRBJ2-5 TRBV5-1 ATRQGRVGETQY
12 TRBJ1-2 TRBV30 AWSLGDRGYGYT
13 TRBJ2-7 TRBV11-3 ASSPGTSGIGEQY
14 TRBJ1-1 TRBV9 ASSVATSGKGTEAF
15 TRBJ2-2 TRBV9 ASSRSDMTGLNGELF
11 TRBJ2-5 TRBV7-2 ASSLGFQETQY
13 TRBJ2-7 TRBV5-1 ASSNSGQSSYEQY